The sequence of this TCR beta chain was determined in a study of T cell repertoires in cytomegalovirus infection (dated by TCRdb to the late 2010s). For context, the study as a whole: Donor HLA type was relevant to the analysis, because carriage of CMV infection together with the matching HLA type was indicated by public TCR beta signatures. Broader findings and caveats from the paper: Cumulative frequency of public TCR beta family members discriminated carriers of CMV infection plus the relevant HLA type in this cohort and an independent approximately 350-donor cohort. In the ex vivo response, HLA-C-restricted CMV-specific TCR beta clonotypes were dominant, and in two of eight donors the single most frequent clonotype came from this HLA-C-restricted group.

TCRdb lists the instrument as Illumina HiSeq 1500. Starting from the raw public reads, TCRdb applied fastp trimming at Q25, assembled clones with MiXCR and retained in-frame beta chains. Each record represents a unique CDR3 protein, reported with the most common genes and DNA among its rows. The sample contains 200,000 to 250,000 distinct CDR3 sequences, 22% of them found a single time. 18% of the sample rests with the top ten. This clonotype has a handful of counts. The specificity of this receptor is unknown. It has no much larger one-base neighbor in the sample; base qualities were not kept. Ends trimmed: V by 2 bases, J by 2 bases; bases unmatched to a gene: 4. The CDR3 spans 15 residues, from the cysteine through the phenylalanine. The read is trimmed to its CDR3 DNA, 45 bases read in frame from base 1. Reading the germline V gene gives CDR1 MRHNA and CDR2 SNTAGT.

Recombination joined TRBV6-4 with TRBJ2-3; TRBD1 matches 7 bases in the middle. The sequenced sample was CD8+ T cells from PBMCs. The sequence came from a human donor in good health (CMV status not recorded). Some clones in this sample may be carry-over from other donors' samples. The base sequence is TGTGCCAGCAGTGACAAAGGGACAGTCACAGATACGCAGTATTTT. This encodes CASSDKGTVTDTQYF.